These 20 T cell receptor beta chains were sequenced from one sample in a study of blood T cell repertoires in COVID-19. The method was immunoSEQ multiplex PCR; TCRdb's version includes in-frame clones alone and lacks a portion of them. The sample contains 110,000 to 150,000 clones, 85% to 90% of which appear only once. The specimen was peripheral blood. The receptors come from a human donor in a cohort sampled during active COVID-19.

The rearrangement joins TRBV24-1 to TRBJ2-2; 8 bases match TRBD1. The V segment lost 4 bases and the J segment 3 bases; nucleotides outside the gene matches: 21. Per germline, CDR1 KGHDR and CDR2 SFDVKD. The CDR3 consists of 21 residues. CDR3 amino acids: CATSDKATRGLAVPYTGELFF. The CDR3, as DNA: TGTGCCACCAGTGACAAAGCGACCAGGGGGCTAGCTGTCCCGTACACCGGGGAGCTGTTTTTT.

This chain links TRBV15 with TRBJ1-5; D unresolved. The V end was cut by 4 bases, the J end by 3 bases, with 13 bases between. The CDR3 is 15 amino acids. Germline-derived CDR1 and CDR2 are LNHNV and YYDKDF (reference sequence). DNA for the CDR3: TGTGCCACCAGCAAGGTCGGGGTCACCAATCAGCCCCAGCATTTT. Translated, it gives CATSKVGVTNQPQHF.

This clone occurred once. The V call is TRBV4-1, the J call TRBJ2-7, with 13 bases aligning to TRBD2. Germline V CDR1 and CDR2: MGHRA, YSYEKL. The J segment lost 0 bases and the V segment lost 4 bases, leaving 9 bases of the junction unmatched. This CDR3 contains 18 residues. The CDR3 bases are TGCGCCAGCAGCCCGGGACTAGCGGGGCCCTCGGGCTCCTACGAGCAGTACTTC. It is translated as CASSPGLAGPSGSYEQYF.

J is TRBJ2-3 and V is TRBV28; D ambiguous. Germline V CDR1 and CDR2: MDHEN, SYDVKM. V shed 5 bases and J shed 5 bases, with 23 bases lying between them. The length of the CDR3 is 17 residues. The CDR3, as DNA: TGTGCCAGCAGTCCGTTTGTTGGAGATCCCCCCGAAGATACGCAGTATTTT. This encodes CASSPFVGDPPEDTQYF.

V gene TRBV19 combines with J gene TRBJ1-1, with TRBD1 as a possible D gene (5 bases). The V gene's germline CDR1 is LNHDA and CDR2 SQIVND (reference sequence). Trimming pared 3 bases from V and 4 bases from J, leaving 12 bases between. There are 14 residues in the CDR3. The CDR3 here is CASSMGGVATEAFF. The CDR3 bases are TGTGCCAGTAGTATGGGGGGGGTGGCCACTGAAGCTTTCTTT.

The chain joins TRBV3-1 (or the pseudogene TRBV3-2) to TRBJ2-3; 10 bases align to TRBD2. With 4 bases clipped from V and 5 bases from J, the junction kept 9 bases outside the gene matches. The CDR3 is 16 residues long. CDR1 LGHDT and CDR2 YNNKEL come from the germline V gene (reference sequence). The CDR3 protein is CASSRLAGTRGDTQYF. In DNA form, the CDR3 reads TGTGCCAGCAGCCGACTAGCGGGTACCCGAGGAGATACGCAGTATTTT.

The chain uses TRBV5-1 and TRBJ1-1, with 9 bases that match TRBD1. V was pared by 4 bases and J by 5 bases, with 9 bases of the junction left unmatched. Germline V gene data show CDR1 as SGHRS and CDR2 as YFSETQ. The CDR3 is 15 amino acids. The CDR3 DNA is TGCGCCAGCAGCACCCCCGGGACAGGGAATACTGAAGCTTTCTTT. Residues: CASSTPGTGNTEAFF.

This chain joins TRBV27 and TRBJ2-3; 12 bases are shared with TRBD2. The ends lost 4 bases at V and 7 bases at J; junction bases unmatched: 9. The CDR3 has 16 amino acids. Germline V CDR1 and CDR2: MNHEY, SMNVEV (reference sequence). The CDR3 loop is CASSSPATSGSHTQYF. The CDR3, as DNA: TGTGCCAGCAGTTCCCCCGCGACTAGCGGGAGCCATACGCAGTATTTT.

The chain carries TRBV10-1 and TRBJ2-1; D remains unclear. Germline-derived CDR1 and CDR2 are WNHNN and SYGVQD (reference sequence). The CDR3 loop spans 13 amino acids. V gave up 4 bases and J gave up 6 bases, with 10 bases separating them. DNA of the CDR3: TGCGCCAGCAGTGTTTGGCTAGGCAATGAGCAGTTCTTC. The encoded protein is CASSVWLGNEQFF.

The chain uses TRBV4-1 and TRBJ1-2, with TRBD1 as a possible D gene (6 bases). The CDR3 runs to 14 residues. V lost 0 bases, J lost 4 bases, and 9 bases lay in between. Germline CDR1 reads MGHRA; CDR2 reads YSYEKL. This CDR3 is CASSQDRGGYGYTF. The CDR3 DNA is TGCGCCAGCAGCCAAGATAGAGGGGGCTATGGCTACACCTTC.

The chain is built from TRBV5-1 and TRBJ1-4; 8 bases are a match to TRBD1. The CDR3 consists of 16 residues. Germline trimming cut 4 bases from V and 7 bases from J; bases unmatched to any gene: 12. Per germline, CDR1 SGHRS and CDR2 YFSETQ. The CDR3 loop reads CASSNSLRTGGEKLFF. CDR3 nucleotide sequence: TGCGCCAGCAGCAATTCCCTTAGAACAGGGGGTGAAAAACTGTTTTTT.

The rearrangement uses TRBV7-9 and TRBJ2-3, with D tentatively TRBD1 (8 bases). The CDR3 contains 15 residues. In germline, CDR1 is SEHNR, CDR2 FQNEAQ (reference sequence). V lost 5 bases and J 2 bases, leaving 14 bases between the germline ends. The CDR3 reads CASSQQGGPTDTQYF. CDR3 nucleotide sequence: TGTGCCAGCAGCCAACAGGGGGGGCCCACAGATACGCAGTATTTT. Looking up the rest from reference TRBV7-9 and TRBJ2-3 gives the full variable domain: DTGVSQNPRHKITKRGQNVTFRCDPISEHNRLYWYRQTLGQGPEFLTYFQNEAQLEKSRLLSDRFSAERPKGSFSTLEIQRTEQGDSAMYLCASSQQGGPTDTQYFGPGTRLTVL.

The rearrangement uses TRBV27 and TRBJ2-1; TRBD2 matches 9 bases. Germline V gene sequence: CDR1 MNHEY, CDR2 SMNVEV (reference sequence). This CDR3 is 16 amino acids long. Trimming removed 3 bases from V and 0 bases from J; junction bases left unmatched: 3. DNA for the CDR3: TGTGCCAGCAGTTTGGGGACTAGCAACTCCTACAATGAGCAGTTCTTC. This encodes CASSLGTSNSYNEQFF.

The rearrangement links TRBV5-6 to TRBJ2-7; tentatively, D is TRBD2 (5 bases). The CDR3 runs to 13 residues. Germline lookup yields CDR1 SGHDT and CDR2 YYEEEE. Trimming left V 0 bases short and J 2 bases short, with 6 bases between. This CDR3 reads CASSLEGAYEQYF. Written as DNA, the CDR3 is TGTGCCAGCAGCTTGGAGGGAGCCTACGAGCAGTACTTC.

The V gene is TRBV5-1, the J gene TRBJ2-7; 10 bases line up with TRBD2. V lost 0 bases and J lost 4; bases outside the gene matches: 4. This CDR3 has 15 residues. Germline V gene data show CDR1 as SGHRS and CDR2 as YFSETQ. This CDR3 reads CASSLGGLASYEQYF. As DNA, the CDR3 is TGCGCCAGCAGCTTGGGGGGACTAGCGAGTTACGAGCAGTACTTC. The variable domain in full, completed from reference TRBV5-1 and TRBJ2-7, reads KAGVTQTPRYLIKTRGQQVTLSCSPISGHRSVSWYQQTPGQGLQFLFEYFSETQRNKGNFPGRFSGRQFSNSRSEMNVSTLELGDSALYLCASSLGGLASYEQYFGPGTRLTVT.

V usage is TRBV21-1 and J usage is TRBJ2-3; the table's D call of TRBD2 was not tested on the DNA. TRBV21-1 is termed a pseudogene. This CDR3 is 17 amino acids long. CDR3 DNA: TGTGCCAGCAGCAAACGCTCGGGACTAGTATTAGCAGATACGCAGTATTTT. It is translated as CASSKRSGLVLADTQYF.

V and J are TRBV6-5 and TRBJ2-7; TRBD1 is a possible D gene (5 bases). CDR3 length: 12 residues. From germline, CDR1 is MNHEY and CDR2 SVGAGI. V was trimmed by 6 bases and J by 4 bases, leaving 10 bases between them. Written as DNA, the CDR3 is TGTGCCAGCAGCCTCGACAGTTACGAGCAGTACTTC. Translating gives CASSLDSYEQYF.

The V call is TRBV2, the J call TRBJ2-1, with 8 bases matching TRBD2. Germline CDR1 is SNHLY and CDR2 is FYNNEI. The CDR3 is made up of 15 amino acids. Trimming cost V 5 bases and J 1 base; bases outside gene matches: 4. The CDR3: CASSSSGSSYNEQFF. The CDR3 nucleotides read TGTGCCAGCAGTTCCAGCGGGAGTTCCTACAATGAGCAGTTCTTC.

Only one count was recorded for this clone. The chain is built from TRBV28 and TRBJ1-2; 10 bases agree with TRBD1. Germline values: CDR1 MDHEN, CDR2 SYDVKM. The CDR3 loop spans 15 amino acids. Germline trimming cut 5 bases from V and 0 bases from J; bases unmatched to any gene: 3. The CDR3 nucleotides are TGTGCCAGCAGTCCCGGACAGGGGGCTAACTATGGCTACACCTTC. Amino acids: CASSPGQGANYGYTF.

The gene calls are TRBV28 and TRBJ2-3; 7 bases line up with TRBD1. Losses at the gene ends were 1 base for V and 11 bases for J; bases not matched to a gene: 3. CDR1 is MDHEN, CDR2 SYDVKM, per germline. This CDR3 region has 12 residues. Here the CDR3 reads CASSLLQGMQYF. The CDR3 bases are TGTGCCAGCAGTTTATTACAGGGGATGCAGTATTTT.